What follows are 10 T cell receptor beta chains derived from one specimen sequenced in a study of molecular identifiers for immune sequencing clone quantification. TCRdb re-analysed the PCR reads in MiXCR, keeping a single row per CDR3 protein. The repertoire holds 400,000 to 600,000 distinct CDR3 sequences, with about 21% as singletons. Sequenced input: naive CD8+ T cells from blood, with Jurkat cell RNA spiked in. This sample's subset: FACS-sorted CD8+CD4-CCR7+CD45RA+ naive T cells. The source of these receptors is a human donor in good health. Some libraries in this study had Jurkat cell RNA spiked in.

This clonotype came up many times. The DNA for the CDR3 is TGTGCCAGCAGCTTACCCCAAGAACACGAGACCCAGTACTTC. It translates to CASSLPQEHETQYF. The chain combines TRBV7-2 with TRBJ2-5; D is unclear. Trimming pared 2 bases from V and 5 bases from J, leaving 12 bases between. Looked up from germline, CDR1 is SGHTA and CDR2 is FQGNSA. This CDR3 spans 14 amino acids.

The chain is built from TRBV4-3 and TRBJ2-5, with D maybe TRBD1 (6 bases). This CDR3 is built from 16 residues. From germline, CDR1 is LGHNA and CDR2 YSLEER. V lost 0 bases and J 5 bases, leaving 16 bases between the germline ends. The CDR3, as DNA: TGCGCCAGCAGCCAAGATCCGGCAGGGGCTAAGGAGACCCAGTACTTC. Its protein is CASSQDPAGAKETQYF.

In its sample, this clonotype was seen many times. V gene TRBV5-4 combines with J gene TRBJ2-1; the match to TRBD1 covers 9 bases. The CDR3 sequence is 14 residues long. Germline V gene sequence: CDR1 SGHNT, CDR2 YYREEE (reference sequence). The V gene end was trimmed by 0 bases and the J gene end by 9 bases; junction bases not matched to a gene: 4. CDR3 DNA: TGTGCCAGCAGCTTGGAGGACAGGGGAGGTGAGCAGTTCTTC. Protein sequence: CASSLEDRGGEQFF. The whole variable domain, remainder taken from reference TRBV5-4 and TRBJ2-1, is ETGVTQSPTHLIKTRGQQVTLRCSSQSGHNTVSWYQQALGQGPQFIFQYYREEENGRGNFPPRFSGLQFPNYSSELNVNALELDDSALYLCASSLEDRGGEQFFGPGTRLTVL.

The chain uses TRBV7-9 and TRBJ1-1, with D possibly being TRBD1 (5 bases). From germline, CDR1 is SEHNR and CDR2 FQNEAQ (reference sequence). CDR3 length equals 15 residues. The germline V and J ends were trimmed by 2 bases and 4 bases, with 14 bases remaining between them. Written as DNA, the CDR3 is TGTGCCAGCAGCTTATATGGGGGAGGAGGCACTGAAGCTTTCTTT. Protein product: CASSLYGGGGTEAFF.

This clonotype was recorded at least ten times. V and J are TRBV20-1 and TRBJ2-7; the match to TRBD2 covers 7 bases. V was clipped by 3 bases and J by 2 bases; unmatched bases: 4. This CDR3 has 13 amino acids. Germline values: CDR1 DFQATT, CDR2 SNEGSKA (reference sequence). DNA of the CDR3: TGCAGTGCTAGGGAGCGGGGAACCTACGAGCAGTACTTC. The encoded protein is CSARERGTYEQYF.

This clonotype was counted a few times. The chain couples TRBV6-1 to TRBJ1-4; TRBD1 might be the D (5 bases). Between the trimmed V and J ends, which lost 6 bases and 6 bases, there was a span of 20 bases. The CDR3 sequence is 16 residues long. CDR1 and CDR2 (germline): MNHNS, SASEGT. The CDR3 DNA sequence: TGTGCCAGCAGCTCCTGGGACCGGGCCGAGGATGAAAAACTGTTTTTT. Its translation: CASSSWDRAEDEKLFF.

The chain combines TRBV20-1 with TRBJ1-1; 8 bases map to TRBD1. The CDR3 extends over 15 amino acids. The ends lost 5 bases at V and 4 bases at J; junction bases unmatched: 12. In germline, CDR1 is DFQATT, CDR2 SNEGSKA (reference sequence). The CDR3 region has the DNA TGCAGTGCTGCCCAAGACAGGGGATGGGGCACTGAAGCTTTCTTT. Its protein is CSAAQDRGWGTEAFF.

The CDR3 loop reads CASSYPGLHEQFF. The CDR3 DNA reads TGTGCCAGCAGTTACCCGGGACTCCATGAGCAGTTCTTC. The chain is built from TRBV6-5 and TRBJ2-1; perhaps TRBD2 as D (6 bases). Germline CDR1 is MNHEY and CDR2 is SVGAGI. The CDR3 totals 13 residues. V was cut by 2 bases and J by 8 bases, with 10 bases left in between.

The rearrangement links TRBV27 to TRBJ2-1; either TRBD1 or TRBD2 may fit D (5 bases each). CDR1 and CDR2 from the germline V gene are MNHEY and SMNVEV (reference sequence). The CDR3 is 13 amino acids. V was shortened by 5 bases and J by 8 bases, with 13 bases between the two germline ends. CDR3: CASSLLGTDEQFF. CDR3 coding DNA: TGTGCCAGCAGTCTACTAGGGACCGATGAGCAGTTCTTC.

This CDR3 reads CASSQESPWGASREQYF. The CDR3 DNA reads TGCGCCAGCAGCCAAGAAAGCCCCTGGGGGGCATCCCGCGAGCAGTACTTC. V gene TRBV4-3 combines with J gene TRBJ2-7; D is possibly TRBD1 or TRBD2 (6 bases each). The germline V gene encodes CDR1 LGHNA and CDR2 YSLEER. Trimming took off 0 bases at V and 6 bases at J, with 21 bases between the two ends. This CDR3 spans 17 amino acids.